Listed below are T cell receptor beta chains from one sample, sequenced in a study of blood T cell repertoires in COVID-19. Clones were sequenced by immunoSEQ multiplex PCR, and TCRdb holds only the in-frame ones, with some missing. The repertoire includes about 35,000 clones, over 70% of them detected once, and roughly a tenth sits in the top ten. The specimen was peripheral blood. These receptor sequences come from a human donor in a cohort sampled during active COVID-19. Both conserved end residues are part of each CDR3. The D gene is left open where the match is weak. For some rows the clone size is stated as once, few or many, or as a class when expanded; others skip it.

>NA|NA|TRBV19|TRBJ1-3
CASSPDGGAIGNTIYF
TGTGCCAGTAGTCCCGACGGAGGGGCTATCGGAAACACCATATATTTT
>once|NA|TRBV5-6|TRBJ1-2
CASSLLPGGTNGYTF
TGTGCCAGCAGCCTCCTTCCCGGGGGGACTAATGGCTACACCTTC
>NA|TRBD1|TRBV29-1|TRBJ2-1
CSVEQIDRGYNEQFF
TGCAGCGTTGAACAAATAGACAGGGGTTACAATGAGCAGTTCTTC
>NA|NA|TRBV28|TRBJ2-7
CASSLGGAEQYF
TGTGCCAGCAGTTTAGGGGGGGCCGAGCAGTACTTC
>NA|NA|TRBV27|TRBJ1-2
CASRIGQQNSYGYTF
TGTGCCAGCAGAATTGGACAGCAAAACTCCTATGGCTACACCTTC
>NA|TRBD2|TRBV12-3/TRBV12-4|TRBJ2-3
CASSSRRGDTQYF
TGTGCCAGCAGTTCAAGGCGGGGGGATACGCAGTATTTT
>NA|NA|TRBV30|TRBJ2-7
CAWSVLHGYEQYF
TGTGCCTGGAGTGTGTTACATGGCTACGAGCAGTACTTC
>NA|TRBD2|TRBV2|TRBJ2-2
CASNAGRAGTGELFF
TGTGCCAGCAATGCCGGGAGGGCCGGCACCGGGGAGCTGTTTTTT
>NA|NA|TRBV27|TRBJ2-3
CASSLRGRGSATDTQYF
TGTGCCAGCAGTCTTAGGGGCAGAGGAAGTGCCACAGATACGCAGTATTTT
>NA|TRBD2|TRBV28|TRBJ2-3
CASSPGTSGRDTQYF
TGTGCCAGCAGCCCCGGGACTAGCGGGAGGGATACGCAGTATTTT
>NA|TRBD2|TRBV7-2|TRBJ2-7
CASSGMGLAGGYEQYF
TGTGCCAGCAGCGGGATGGGACTAGCGGGGGGCTACGAGCAGTACTTC
>few|TRBD2|TRBV6-6|TRBJ2-2
CASSYWTSGSPGELFF
TGTGCCAGCAGTTACTGGACTAGCGGGAGTCCCGGGGAGCTGTTTTTT
>NA|NA|TRBV19|TRBJ2-2
CASSLTGSALPGELFF
TGTGCCAGTAGTTTGACAGGTTCTGCCCTACCTGGGGAGCTGTTTTTT
>NA|TRBD1|TRBV7-9|TRBJ1-6
CASSTRDRAAPLHF
TGTGCCAGCAGCACCCGGGACAGAGCGGCACCCCTCCACTTT
>NA|TRBD2|TRBV20-1|TRBJ2-7
CSASSGYEQYF
TGCAGTGCTTCTAGCGGCTACGAGCAGTACTTC
>NA|TRBD2|TRBV4-2|TRBJ2-1
CASSRGLAGNNEQFF
TGTGCCAGCAGCCGGGGACTAGCGGGGAACAATGAGCAGTTCTTC
>NA|NA|TRBV6-5|TRBJ2-3
CASSAGTDTQYF
TGTGCCAGCAGCGCCGGGACAGATACGCAGTATTTT
>NA|NA|TRBV7-2|TRBJ2-7
CASSLEPGSYEQYF
TGTGCCAGCAGCTTAGAGCCAGGATCCTACGAGCAGTACTTC
>NA|TRBD2|TRBV6-1|TRBJ2-2
CASSEALRTSWTGELFF
TGTGCCAGCAGTGAAGCGCTTCGGACTAGTTGGACCGGGGAGCTGTTTTTT
>NA|NA|TRBV6-5|TRBJ2-7
CASSYSNRVSYEQYF
TGTGCCAGCAGTTACTCAAACAGGGTCTCCTACGAGCAGTACTTC
>NA|TRBD1|TRBV7-8|TRBJ1-1
CASSWGQGENTEAFF
TGTGCCAGCAGCTGGGGACAGGGGGAGAACACTGAAGCTTTCTTT
>NA|NA|TRBV11-1|TRBJ2-3
CASSLARGPTDTQYF
TGTGCCAGCAGCTTAGCGCGGGGTCCCACAGATACGCAGTATTTT
>once|NA|TRBV20-1|TRBJ2-3
CSARVADTQYF
TGCAGTGCTAGAGTGGCCGATACGCAGTATTTT
>once|TRBD2|TRBV27|TRBJ2-5
CASSLYPLLDTSGVGETQYF
TGTGCCAGCAGTTTATACCCCCTACTAGATACTAGCGGTGTTGGAGAGACCCAGTACTTC
>NA|TRBD1|TRBV29-1|TRBJ1-2
CSVESTGTYGYTF
TGCAGCGTTGAATCGACAGGGACCTATGGCTACACCTTC
>NA|TRBD1|TRBV27|TRBJ2-1
CASSLGTGAYEQFF
TGTGCCAGCAGTTTAGGGACAGGGGCTTATGAGCAGTTCTTC
>NA|TRBD1|TRBV19|TRBJ1-1
CASSIDRGNTEAFF
TGTGCCAGTAGTATCGACAGGGGGAACACTGAAGCTTTCTTT
>NA|NA|TRBV7-9|TRBJ1-1
CASTPGQMNTEAFF
TGTGCCAGCACCCCTGGACAAATGAACACTGAAGCTTTCTTT